Below are 8 T cell receptor beta chains sequenced from a single sample in a study of post-analysis software for immune sequencing data. TCR beta cDNA libraries had unique molecular identifiers. One entry per CDR3 protein, called by TCRdb with MiXCR from the PCR reads. The table has roughly 800,000 distinct CDR3 sequences, roughly 27% seen once. The study, taken as a whole, reports: Relative to controls, patients had a few TRBV segments at higher frequency, with TRBV5-6, TRBV5-1 and TRBV20-1 among these.

For these receptors, no antigen is known. The sequenced sample consisted of blood. The receptors stem from a girl between 10 and 17 years old with multiple sclerosis.

This clonotype occurred a few times. The chain carries TRBV20-1 and TRBJ2-3; 10 nucleotides match TRBD2. The CDR3 length is 15 residues. The germline CDR1 and CDR2 sequences are DFQATT and SNEGSKA (reference sequence). V dropped 6 bases and J dropped 5; count of bases not matched to a gene: 11. The CDR3 nucleotides read TGCAGTGCACAGGGGCTAGCGGGAGCGGGAGATACGCAGTATTTT. It codes for CSAQGLAGAGDTQYF.

The chain has TRBV2 and TRBJ2-6; D is unclear. Trimming stripped 0 bases from V and 4 bases from J, with 10 bases between. Looked up from germline, CDR1 is SNHLY and CDR2 is FYNNEI. The CDR3 spans 16 residues. The CDR3 sequence is CASSEARTPGANVLTF. The CDR3 DNA reads TGTGCCAGCAGTGAAGCGCGAACACCCGGGGCCAACGTCCTGACTTTC.

This chain joins TRBV29-1 and TRBJ2-1, with TRBD1 matching over 11 bases. This CDR3 region has 14 residues. After removal of 7 bases from V and 8 bases from J, the junction contained 10 bases not matched to a gene. Per germline, CDR1 SQVTM and CDR2 ANQGSEA. The CDR3: CSGFPGQGVYEQFF. The CDR3 DNA is TGCAGCGGCTTTCCGGGACAGGGGGTATATGAGCAGTTCTTC.

This clonotype was recorded a few times. V gene TRBV6-5 combines with J gene TRBJ2-1, with D perhaps matching TRBD1 or TRBD2 (5 bases each). Trimming took off 2 bases at V and 7 bases at J, with 9 bases between the two ends. Germline values: CDR1 MNHEY, CDR2 SVGAGI. The length of the CDR3 is 13 residues. In DNA form, the CDR3 reads TGTGCCAGCAGTTACGATGAGGGGAATGAGCAGTTCTTC. Protein: CASSYDEGNEQFF.

A few counts support this clonotype. V usage is TRBV29-1 and J usage is TRBJ2-7; TRBD1 matches at 9 bases. The CDR3 contains 14 residues. The ends lost 7 bases at V and 4 bases at J; junction bases unmatched: 11. CDR1 and CDR2 (germline): SQVTM, ANQGSEA. CDR3 bases: TGCAGCGAGGACCGGGACAGGGTCAAATACGAGCAGTACTTC. Its protein is CSEDRDRVKYEQYF.

The rearrangement links TRBV6-2 or TRBV6-3 to TRBJ2-1, with D possibly TRBD2 on 6 matching bases. This CDR3 is built from 16 residues. V shed 5 bases and J shed 6 bases, with 20 bases lying between them. Germline CDR1 reads MNHEY; CDR2 reads SVGEGT. The CDR3: CASSRPLAGSVNEQFF. CDR3 DNA sequence: TGTGCCAGCAGTCGTCCCCTGGCGGGAAGTGTCAATGAGCAGTTCTTC.

The rearrangement joins TRBV28 to TRBJ1-5; D perhaps matches TRBD1 (5 bases). The CDR3 spans 15 residues. Germline assignment: CDR1 MDHEN and CDR2 SYDVKM. The V gene lost 8 bases and the J gene lost 3 bases, with 17 bases spanning the gap. The CDR3 protein is CASYDPQGFNQPQHF. The CDR3 nucleotides are TGTGCCAGCTATGATCCGCAGGGATTCAATCAGCCCCAGCATTTT. Complete variable domain (other parts from reference TRBV28 and TRBJ1-5): DVKVTQSSRYLVKRTGEKVFLECVQDMDHENMFWYRQDPGLGLRLIYFSYDVKMKEKGDIPEGYSVSREKKERFSLILESASTNQTSMYLCASYDPQGFNQPQHFGDGTRLSIL.

The gene calls are TRBV9 and TRBJ2-2; 11 nucleotides agree with TRBD2. The CDR3 runs 16 residues. J gave up 5 bases and V 2 bases, and 5 bases lay outside the gene matches. Germline CDR1 reads SGDLS; CDR2 reads YYNGEE. CDR3 nucleotides: TGTGCCAGCAGCGTTAGCGGGAGGGCCAATACCGGGGAGCTGTTTTTT. Protein: CASSVSGRANTGELFF.